The clone carrying this T cell receptor (beta chain) was seen ten or more times. The antigen is unknown. Unmatched junction bases numbered 4, after V lost 5 bases and J lost 2 bases. This CDR3 region has 15 residues. Germline V gives CDR1 SGHTA, CDR2 FQGNSA. Via MiXCR, TCRdb re-called the reads, giving one row per CDR3 protein. The data show 290,000 or so distinct CDR3 sequences, roughly a quarter seen once. The sample originates from a study of T cell repertoires in cytomegalovirus infection. Study details: It was the public TCR beta signatures that indicated both CMV infection and matching HLA type. Findings and caveats of the study: HLA-C-restricted CMV-specific TCR beta clonotypes prevailed in the ex vivo response.

The sequence derives from a human donor in good health (CMV status not recorded). Some clones in this sample may be carry-over from other donors' samples. The sequencing sample was made of PBMCs. The genes are TRBV7-2 and TRBJ2-2, with 8 bases fitting TRBD1. Here the CDR3 reads CASSTGTGNTGELFF. Here the CDR3 DNA reads TGTGCCAGCAGCACCGGGACAGGAAACACCGGGGAGCTGTTTTTT. Full variable domain (outside the CDR3, taken from reference TRBV7-2 and TRBJ2-2): GAGVSQSPSNKVTEKGKDVELRCDPISGHTALYWYRQSLGQGLEFLIYFQGNSAPDKSGLPSDRFSAERTGGSVSTLTIQRTQQEDSAVYLCASSTGTGNTGELFFGEGSRLTVL.